The entry that follows covers one T cell receptor (beta chain) sequence. The assay was immunoSEQ multiplex PCR, and TCRdb's table has in-frame clones only and misses some. The sample includes about 100,000 clones, 91% seen only once; the top ten take 0.13% to 0.15%. This sample was included in a study of siplizumab effects on memory and regulatory T cells. The V gene's germline CDR1 is MNHEY and CDR2 SMNVEV (reference sequence). The CDR3 is 13 residues long. V was clipped by 7 bases and J by 2 bases, with 12 bases between them. The sequence came from a human donor in good health. The gene calls are TRBV27 and TRBJ2-7, with D perhaps given as TRBD1 or TRBD2 (5 bases each). Sequencing input: CD4+ T cells sorted from blood. CDR3 in amino acids: CASKRDRTYEQYF. The CDR3 DNA sequence: TGTGCCAGCAAAAGGGACCGAACCTACGAGCAGTACTTC.